The present TCR beta chain was sequenced within a study of cytomegalovirus exposure and HLA in healthy donors. For the study at large: Sequencing of 150 million to 200 million T cells in an earlier analysis found around 120 million unique TCR beta sequences. Study conclusions and caveats: The listing of about 150 TCR beta chains classed them as cytomegalovirus-associated.

A remark on this clone: Its target is not known.

The V and J ends lost 4 bases and 1 base respectively, with 7 bases between them. The CDR3 length is 13 residues. CDR1 and CDR2 (germline): SGHKS, YYEKEE (reference sequence). Primers for the PCR totalled 60 Vbeta and 13 Jbeta. The assay was immunoSEQ multiplex PCR, and TCRdb's table has in-frame clones only and misses some. This table has approximately 150,000 clones, less than 85% appearing once. The chain employs TRBV5-5 and TRBJ2-3, with D hard to call. This receptor was obtained from a man aged 55 to 70 in good health and CMV-seronegative. Sample: PBMCs. The chain's CDR3 is CASSPEGTDTQYF. The CDR3 DNA is TGTGCCAGCAGCCCCGAGGGCACAGATACGCAGTATTTT. The variable domain in full, completed from reference TRBV5-5 and TRBJ2-3, reads DAGVTQSPTHLIKTRGQQVTLRCSPISGHKSVSWYQQVLGQGPQFIFQYYEKEERGRGNFPDRFSARQFPNYSSELNVNALLLGDSALYLCASSPEGTDTQYFGPGTRLTVL.